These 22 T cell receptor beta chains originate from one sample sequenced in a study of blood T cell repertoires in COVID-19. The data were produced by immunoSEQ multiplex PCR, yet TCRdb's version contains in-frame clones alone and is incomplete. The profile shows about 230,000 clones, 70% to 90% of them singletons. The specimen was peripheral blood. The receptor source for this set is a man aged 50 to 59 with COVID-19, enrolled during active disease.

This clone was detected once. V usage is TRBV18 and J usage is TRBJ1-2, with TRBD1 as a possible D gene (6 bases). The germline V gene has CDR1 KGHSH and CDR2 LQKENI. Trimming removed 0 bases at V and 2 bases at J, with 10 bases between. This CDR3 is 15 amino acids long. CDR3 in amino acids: CASSPPAGENYGYTF. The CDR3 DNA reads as TGTGCCAGCTCACCACCGGCAGGGGAGAACTATGGCTACACCTTC.

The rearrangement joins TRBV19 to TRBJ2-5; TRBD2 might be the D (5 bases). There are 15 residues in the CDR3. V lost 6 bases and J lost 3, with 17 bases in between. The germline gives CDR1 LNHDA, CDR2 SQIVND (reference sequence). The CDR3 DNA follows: TGTGCCAGTAGCCAACGACCGGGAACAAAAGAGACCCAGTACTTC. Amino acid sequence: CASSQRPGTKETQYF.

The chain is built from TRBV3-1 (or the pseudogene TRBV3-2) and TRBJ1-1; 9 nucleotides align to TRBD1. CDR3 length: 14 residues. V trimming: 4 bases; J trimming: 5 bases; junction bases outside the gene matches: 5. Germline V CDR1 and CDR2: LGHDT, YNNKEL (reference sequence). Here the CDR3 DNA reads TGTGCCAGCAGCCGAACAGGGGGCGGAACTGAAGCTTTCTTT. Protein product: CASSRTGGGTEAFF.

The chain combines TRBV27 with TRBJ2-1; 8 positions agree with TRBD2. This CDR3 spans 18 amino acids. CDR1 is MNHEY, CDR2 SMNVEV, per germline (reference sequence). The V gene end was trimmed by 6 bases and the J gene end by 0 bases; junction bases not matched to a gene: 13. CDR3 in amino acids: CASSPAAGAHLSYNEQFF. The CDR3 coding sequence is TGTGCCAGCAGCCCAGCAGCGGGAGCCCATCTCTCCTACAATGAGCAGTTCTTC.

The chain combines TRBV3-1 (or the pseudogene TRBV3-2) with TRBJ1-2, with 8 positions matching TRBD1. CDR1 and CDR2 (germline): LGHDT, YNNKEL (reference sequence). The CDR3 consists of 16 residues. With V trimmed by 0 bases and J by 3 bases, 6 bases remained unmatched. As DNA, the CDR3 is TGTGCCAGCAGCCAAGATCTGCAGGGGGCCTACTATGGCTACACCTTC. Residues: CASSQDLQGAYYGYTF.

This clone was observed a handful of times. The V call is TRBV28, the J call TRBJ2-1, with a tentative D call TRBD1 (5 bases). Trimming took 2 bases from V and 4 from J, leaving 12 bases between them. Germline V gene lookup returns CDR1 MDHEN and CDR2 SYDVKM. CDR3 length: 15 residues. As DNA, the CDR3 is TGTGCCAGCAGTTTACCAGGGATCCCTTACAATGAGCAGTTCTTC. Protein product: CASSLPGIPYNEQFF.

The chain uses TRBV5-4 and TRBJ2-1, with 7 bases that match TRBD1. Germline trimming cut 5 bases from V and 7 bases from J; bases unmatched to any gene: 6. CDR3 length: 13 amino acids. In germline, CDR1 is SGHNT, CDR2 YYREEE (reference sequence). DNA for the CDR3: TGTGCCAGCAGATCCGGGACAGAGAATGAGCAGTTCTTC. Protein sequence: CASRSGTENEQFF.

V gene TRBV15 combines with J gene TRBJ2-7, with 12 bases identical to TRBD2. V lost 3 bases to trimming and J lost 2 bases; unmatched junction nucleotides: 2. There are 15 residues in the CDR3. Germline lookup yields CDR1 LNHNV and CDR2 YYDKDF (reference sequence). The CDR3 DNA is TGTGCCACCAGCAGGACTAGCGGGAGTACCTACGAGCAGTACTTC. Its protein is CATSRTSGSTYEQYF.

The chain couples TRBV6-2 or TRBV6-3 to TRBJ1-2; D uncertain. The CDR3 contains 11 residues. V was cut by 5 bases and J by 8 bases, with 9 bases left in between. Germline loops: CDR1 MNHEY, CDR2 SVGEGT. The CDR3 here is CASSTNGGYTF. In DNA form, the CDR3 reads TGTGCCAGCAGTACGAACGGGGGCTACACCTTC.

The CDR3 DNA sequence: TGTGCCATCAGTGAGTCTACGGGCGGGGCTAGCAATCAGCCCCAGCATTTT. Protein sequence: CAISESTGGASNQPQHF. The chain has TRBV10-3 and TRBJ1-5, with D possibly being TRBD1 (5 bases). The CDR3 loop spans 17 amino acids. Per the germline V gene, CDR1 is ENHRY and CDR2 is SYGVKD. V was cut by 0 bases and J by 0 bases, with 12 bases left in between.

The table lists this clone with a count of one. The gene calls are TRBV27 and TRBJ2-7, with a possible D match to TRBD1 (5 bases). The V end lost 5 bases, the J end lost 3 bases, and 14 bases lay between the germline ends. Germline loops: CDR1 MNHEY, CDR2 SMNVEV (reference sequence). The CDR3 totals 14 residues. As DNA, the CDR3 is TGTGCCAGCAGTCCCCAAGGGGCTTACTACGAGCAGTACTTC. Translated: CASSPQGAYYEQYF.

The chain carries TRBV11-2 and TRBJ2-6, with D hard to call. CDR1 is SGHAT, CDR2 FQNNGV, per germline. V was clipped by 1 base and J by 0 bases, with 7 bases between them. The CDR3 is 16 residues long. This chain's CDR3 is CASSLGLDSGANVLTF. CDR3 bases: TGTGCCAGCAGCTTAGGGCTAGACTCTGGGGCCAACGTCCTGACTTTC.

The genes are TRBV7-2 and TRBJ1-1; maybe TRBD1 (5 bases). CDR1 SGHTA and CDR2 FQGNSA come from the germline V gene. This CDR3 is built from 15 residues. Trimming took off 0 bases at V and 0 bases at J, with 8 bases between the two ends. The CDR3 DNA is TGTGCCAGCAGCTTAGCCCCGACAGTGAACACTGAAGCTTTCTTT. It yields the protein CASSLAPTVNTEAFF.

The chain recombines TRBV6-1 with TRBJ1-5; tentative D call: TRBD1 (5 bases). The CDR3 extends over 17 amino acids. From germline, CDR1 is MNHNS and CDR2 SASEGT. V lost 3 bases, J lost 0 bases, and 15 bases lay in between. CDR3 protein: CASSDRQGGVSNQPQHF. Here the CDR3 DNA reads TGTGCCAGCAGTGATCGGCAGGGCGGTGTTAGCAATCAGCCCCAGCATTTT.

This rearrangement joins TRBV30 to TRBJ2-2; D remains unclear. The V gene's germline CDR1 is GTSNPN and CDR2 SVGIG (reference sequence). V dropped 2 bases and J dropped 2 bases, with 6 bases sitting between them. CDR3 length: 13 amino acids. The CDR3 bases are TGTGCCTGGAGTAGCCGAAACACCGGGGAGCTGTTTTTT. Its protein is CAWSSRNTGELFF.

CDR3 sequence reads: CASSLDRRQSPLHF. DNA of the CDR3: TGCGCCAGCAGCCTGGACAGGCGGCAGTCACCCCTCCACTTT. V is TRBV5-1 and J is TRBJ1-6, with TRBD1 matching 7 bases. CDR3 length: 14 amino acids. The germline gives CDR1 SGHRS, CDR2 YFSETQ. The V and J ends lost 4 bases and 10 bases, in that order; junction bases with no gene match: 8.

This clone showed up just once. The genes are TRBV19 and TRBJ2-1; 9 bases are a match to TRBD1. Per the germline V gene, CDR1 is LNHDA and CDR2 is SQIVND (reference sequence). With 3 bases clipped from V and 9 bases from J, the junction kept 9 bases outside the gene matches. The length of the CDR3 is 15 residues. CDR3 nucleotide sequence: TGTGCCAGTAGTATTGGGACAGGGCCCGGGGGTGAGCAGTTCTTC. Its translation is CASSIGTGPGGEQFF.

CDR3: CASSLALGQGGVGSEKLFF. The DNA for the CDR3 is TGTGCCAGCAGCTTGGCGCTGGGACAGGGTGGAGTCGGTAGTGAAAAACTGTTTTTT. This chain links TRBV5-4 with TRBJ1-4; 9 positions agree with TRBD1. The CDR3 extends over 19 amino acids. Germline V gives CDR1 SGHNT, CDR2 YYREEE (reference sequence). The J segment lost 7 bases and the V segment lost 0 bases, leaving 16 bases of the junction unmatched.

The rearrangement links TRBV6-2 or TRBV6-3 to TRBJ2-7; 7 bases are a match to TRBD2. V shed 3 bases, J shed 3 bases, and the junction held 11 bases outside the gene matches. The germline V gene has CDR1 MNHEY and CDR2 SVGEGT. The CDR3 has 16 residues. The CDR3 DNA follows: TGTGCCAGCAGTTATCCCCAGCCCGGGACTAACTACGAGCAGTACTTC. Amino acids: CASSYPQPGTNYEQYF.

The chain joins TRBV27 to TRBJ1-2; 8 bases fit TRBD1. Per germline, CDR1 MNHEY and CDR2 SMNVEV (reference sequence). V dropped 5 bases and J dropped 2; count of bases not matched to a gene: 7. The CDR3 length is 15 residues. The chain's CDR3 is CASSTGTGNNYGYTF. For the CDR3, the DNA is TGTGCCAGCAGTACCGGGACAGGCAACAACTATGGCTACACCTTC.

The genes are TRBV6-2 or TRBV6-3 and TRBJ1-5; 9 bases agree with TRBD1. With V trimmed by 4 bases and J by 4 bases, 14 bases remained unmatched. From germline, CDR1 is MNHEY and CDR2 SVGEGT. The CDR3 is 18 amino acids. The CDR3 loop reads CASSSHQLQGAGNQPQHF. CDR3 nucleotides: TGTGCCAGCAGTTCACACCAATTACAGGGGGCTGGGAATCAGCCCCAGCATTTT.

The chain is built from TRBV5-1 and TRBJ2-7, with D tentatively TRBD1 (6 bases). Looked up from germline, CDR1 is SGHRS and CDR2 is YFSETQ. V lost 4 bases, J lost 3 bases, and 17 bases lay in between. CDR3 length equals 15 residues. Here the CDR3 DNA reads TGCGCCAGCAGCCAACCGACAGGTTTCAACTACGAGCAGTACTTC. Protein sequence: CASSQPTGFNYEQYF. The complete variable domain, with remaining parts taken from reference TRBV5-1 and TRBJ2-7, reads KAGVTQTPRYLIKTRGQQVTLSCSPISGHRSVSWYQQTPGQGLQFLFEYFSETQRNKGNFPGRFSGRQFSNSRSEMNVSTLELGDSALYLCASSQPTGFNYEQYFGPGTRLTVT.